Below are 20 T cell receptor beta chains sequenced from a single sample in a study of cytomegalovirus exposure and HLA in healthy donors. Use of 60 Vbeta and 13 Jbeta primers characterized the PCR. TCRdb's table, derived via immunoSEQ multiplex PCR, lists solely in-frame clones and lacks some. The sample features approximately 79,000 clones, with about 0.83% in its top ten. Source material: PBMCs. These TCRs come from a boy aged 5 to 17 in good health and CMV-seronegative.

The chain carries TRBV10-3 and TRBJ1-1; D perhaps matches TRBD1 (6 bases). V was trimmed by 5 bases and J by 7 bases, leaving 17 bases between them. The CDR3 has 14 amino acids. Germline CDR1 and CDR2: ENHRY and SYGVKD. As DNA, the CDR3 is TGTGCCATCAGTACTACCGGGACACTAATTGAAGCTTTCTTT. Its translation: CAISTTGTLIEAFF.

The V call is TRBV7-6, the J call TRBJ1-2, with TRBD1 matching 10 bases. The CDR3 length is 16 residues. Trimming cost V 5 bases and J 5 bases; bases outside gene matches: 11. CDR1 and CDR2 from the germline V gene are SGHVS and FNYEAQ. DNA for the CDR3: TGTGCCAGCAGCCTGGGACAGGGGATGGAGGGATATGGCTACACCTTC. Translating gives CASSLGQGMEGYGYTF.

This chain joins TRBV4-1 and TRBJ1-1; no definite D call. Germline CDR1 reads MGHRA; CDR2 reads YSYEKL. The CDR3 length is 14 residues. Deletions cut 4 bases from V and 3 bases from J, with 12 bases between. CDR3 DNA: TGCGCCAGCAGCCCCCGCGGCAGAGACACTGAAGCTTTCTTT. The encoded protein is CASSPRGRDTEAFF.

The V and J genes are TRBV27 and TRBJ2-7; 8 bases are a match to TRBD2. The V segment lost 3 bases and the J segment 2 bases; nucleotides outside the gene matches: 3. This CDR3 is built from 14 residues. Germline V CDR1 and CDR2: MNHEY, SMNVEV (reference sequence). CDR3 protein: CASSFSGAAYEQYF. CDR3 nucleotide sequence: TGTGCCAGCAGTTTTAGCGGGGCGGCCTACGAGCAGTACTTC.

About this clone itself: A junction boundary mismatches the germline segment, possibly from a read error. This chain connects TRBV6-5 to TRBJ1-2, with D perhaps TRBD1 (5 bases). Germline V gene sequence: CDR1 MNHEY, CDR2 SVGAGI. The CDR3 contains 14 residues. The CDR3 region is CAGRPGGYGYGYTF. The DNA of the CDR3 is TGTGCCGGCAGACCGGGGGGGTACGGCTATGGCTACACCTTC.

The chain carries TRBV5-1 and TRBJ2-5; 9 bases line up with TRBD2. Looked up from germline, CDR1 is SGHRS and CDR2 is YFSETQ. This CDR3 has 14 residues. The V segment lost 5 bases and the J segment 5 bases; nucleotides outside the gene matches: 7. The CDR3 is CASSRGTSRETQYF. The CDR3 DNA sequence: TGCGCCAGCAGTCGAGGGACTAGCAGGGAGACCCAGTACTTC.

The chain links TRBV7-9 to TRBJ1-5, with 9 nucleotides matching TRBD1. The ends lost 4 bases at V and 6 bases at J; junction bases unmatched: 4. Germline CDR1 and CDR2: SEHNR and FQNEAQ (reference sequence). The CDR3 covers 14 residues. CDR3 DNA sequence: TGTGCCAGCAGCTCGGGACAGGGAAGTCAGCCCCAGCATTTT. Translation: CASSSGQGSQPQHF.

This chain joins TRBV4-3 and TRBJ1-2; D may be TRBD1 (6 bases). V was clipped by 0 bases and J by 8 bases, with 10 bases between them. The CDR3 sequence is 13 residues long. The germline V gene encodes CDR1 LGHNA and CDR2 YSLEER. CDR3 region: CASSQDRGRGYTF. DNA of the CDR3: TGCGCCAGCAGCCAAGACAGGGGCCGGGGCTACACCTTC.

The V and J genes are TRBV27 and TRBJ2-1; D is possibly TRBD1 (6 bases). The CDR3 has 16 residues. Trimming left V 6 bases short and J 5 bases short, with 20 bases between. CDR1 and CDR2 from the germline V gene are MNHEY and SMNVEV (reference sequence). The CDR3, as DNA: TGTGCCAGCAGGTCTCCTCTAAGGGACAACAACAATGAGCAGTTCTTC. Translating it yields CASRSPLRDNNNEQFF.

The chain uses TRBV5-6 and TRBJ1-2; 9 bases line up with TRBD1. Germline CDR1 is SGHDT and CDR2 is YYEEEE. The CDR3 contains 14 residues. The J segment lost 4 bases and the V segment lost 4 bases, leaving 5 bases of the junction unmatched. CDR3 in DNA: TGTGCCAGCAGCCGGACAGGGGTCGCCTATGGCTACACCTTC. It encodes CASSRTGVAYGYTF.

The rearrangement uses TRBV4-2 and TRBJ2-5; 8 bases are a match to TRBD1. V lost 3 bases to trimming and J lost 5 bases; unmatched junction nucleotides: 2. CDR3 length: 13 amino acids. The germline CDR1 and CDR2 sequences are LGHNA and YNFKEQ. CDR3 residues: CASSQDRAETQYF. The CDR3 DNA follows: TGTGCCAGCAGCCAGGACAGGGCGGAGACCCAGTACTTC.

A remark on this clone: The sample holds other DNA sequences that translate to the same CDR3. J is TRBJ2-7 and V is TRBV9, with TRBD1 as a possible D gene (5 bases). Germline V lookup: CDR1 SGDLS, CDR2 YYNGEE. The V end was cut by 0 bases, the J end by 2 bases, with 9 bases between. There are 14 residues in the CDR3. CDR3 sequence: CASSVGQGAYEQYF. CDR3 coding DNA: TGTGCCAGCAGCGTAGGGCAGGGTGCCTACGAGCAGTACTTC.

The chain combines TRBV5-6 with TRBJ2-5; 7 bases line up with TRBD2. Germline trimming cut 0 bases from V and 6 bases from J; bases unmatched to any gene: 8. CDR3 size: 15 residues. From germline, CDR1 is SGHDT and CDR2 YYEEEE. The CDR3 DNA reads as TGTGCCAGCAGCTTGGGACGGGGGGTGGGAAAGACCCAGTACTTC. This gives the protein CASSLGRGVGKTQYF. Full variable domain (rest looked up from reference TRBV5-6 and TRBJ2-5): DAGVTQSPTHLIKTRGQQVTLRCSPKSGHDTVSWYQQALGQGPQFIFQYYEEEERQRGNFPDRFSGHQFPNYSSELNVNALLLGDSALYLCASSLGRGVGKTQYFGPGTRLLVL.

The chain recombines TRBV15 with TRBJ1-5; 10 bases are shared with TRBD1. Per germline, CDR1 LNHNV and CDR2 YYDKDF (reference sequence). CDR3 size: 15 residues. The V and J ends lost 3 bases and 8 bases, in that order; junction bases with no gene match: 7. The CDR3 reads CATSRGIGQGEPQHF. The CDR3 coding sequence is TGTGCCACCAGCAGGGGAATAGGACAGGGGGAGCCCCAGCATTTT.

The V call is TRBV18, the J call TRBJ2-1, with unresolved D. V shed 3 bases and J shed 0 bases, with 6 bases lying between them. CDR1 and CDR2 (germline): KGHSH, LQKENI. The CDR3 covers 14 residues. CDR3 region: CASSPTSSYNEQFF. In DNA form, the CDR3 reads TGTGCCAGCTCACCTACGAGCTCCTACAATGAGCAGTTCTTC.

The chain recombines TRBV9 with TRBJ2-2, with TRBD2 matching 7 bases. There are 15 residues in the CDR3. V lost 4 bases and J lost 7; bases outside the gene matches: 10. Per the germline V gene, CDR1 is SGDLS and CDR2 is YYNGEE. The CDR3 DNA sequence: TGTGCCAGCAGCCCTATAGCGGGTGGTCACGGGGAGCTGTTTTTT. It codes for CASSPIAGGHGELFF. Full variable domain (rest looked up from reference TRBV9 and TRBJ2-2): DSGVTQTPKHLITATGQRVTLRCSPRSGDLSVYWYQQSLDQGLQFLIQYYNGEERAKGNILERFSAQQFPDLHSELNLSSLELGDSALYFCASSPIAGGHGELFFGEGSRLTVL.

The chain uses TRBV4-3 and TRBJ2-1; TRBD2 aligns across 10 bases. Trimming at V came to 2 bases and at J to 5 bases, leaving 3 bases not matched to a gene. The germline V gene encodes CDR1 LGHNA and CDR2 YSLEER. This CDR3 contains 15 residues. CDR3 sequence reads: CASSQLAGANNEQFF. CDR3 sequence (DNA): TGCGCCAGCAGCCAACTAGCGGGAGCGAACAATGAGCAGTTCTTC.

This chain links TRBV5-4 with TRBJ2-1; weak D call: TRBD1 (6 bases). V shed 1 base and J shed 1 base, with 6 bases lying between them. There are 14 residues in the CDR3. Germline assignment: CDR1 SGHNT and CDR2 YYREEE (reference sequence). CDR3 protein: CASSLTGSYNEQFF. The CDR3 coding sequence is TGTGCCAGCAGCTTGACAGGGTCCTACAATGAGCAGTTCTTC.

CDR3 sequence (DNA): TGTGCCAGCGGGCAGTCAGGGGGCCCTGAAGCTTTCTTT. It yields the protein CASGQSGGPEAFF. This sequence joins TRBV2 and TRBJ1-1, with 8 bases fitting TRBD1. Germline V gene data show CDR1 as SNHLY and CDR2 as FYNNEI. Trimming at V came to 8 bases and at J to 6 bases, leaving 8 bases not matched to a gene. The CDR3 spans 13 residues.

The chain recombines TRBV4-2 with TRBJ2-3; 8 bases are a match to TRBD2. The CDR3 length is 16 residues. The trim removed 2 bases at V and 6 bases at J, leaving 10 bases unmatched. Per the germline V gene, CDR1 is LGHNA and CDR2 is YNFKEQ. CDR3 amino acids: CASSQSVASGPDTQYF. DNA of the CDR3: TGTGCCAGCAGCCAATCGGTGGCTAGCGGGCCGGATACGCAGTATTTT.